These 29 T cell receptor beta chains were sequenced from one sample in a study of radiotherapy plus CTLA-4 blockade in lung cancer. The data were produced by immunoSEQ multiplex PCR, yet TCRdb's version contains in-frame clones alone and is incomplete. The sample carries fewer than 50,000 clones, more than 60% recorded once. The sequencing here drew on peripheral blood, taken from a patient treated with radiotherapy plus ipilimumab. The receptors were gathered from a human donor with non-small cell lung cancer who had a partial response to radiotherapy plus ipilimumab.

The chain is built from TRBV6-1 and TRBJ2-2, with 11 bases identical to TRBD1. The CDR3 contains 16 residues. J lost 6 bases, V lost 3 bases, and 6 bases had no gene match. The germline gives CDR1 MNHNS, CDR2 SASEGT. The CDR3 DNA reads as TGTGCCAGCAGTGACTTGGGACAGGGGGTCCCCGGGGAGCTGTTTTTT. It translates to CASSDLGQGVPGELFF.

V is TRBV5-1 and J is TRBJ2-5; D ambiguous. The germline V gene encodes CDR1 SGHRS and CDR2 YFSETQ. V was clipped by 2 bases and J by 2 bases, with 10 bases between them. This CDR3 is 14 amino acids long. The CDR3 DNA reads TGCGCCAGCAGCTTTGCACAGTTTCAAGAGACCCAGTACTTC. It is translated as CASSFAQFQETQYF. Combining the CDR3 with reference TRBV5-1 and TRBJ2-5 gives the whole variable domain KAGVTQTPRYLIKTRGQQVTLSCSPISGHRSVSWYQQTPGQGLQFLFEYFSETQRNKGNFPGRFSGRQFSNSRSEMNVSTLELGDSALYLCASSFAQFQETQYFGPGTRLLVL.

This clone was recorded once. This rearrangement joins TRBV7-2 to TRBJ1-1; 8 nucleotides line up with TRBD1. This CDR3 has 16 amino acids. Trimming at V came to 5 bases and at J to 0 bases, leaving 8 bases not matched to a gene. Germline V gives CDR1 SGHTA, CDR2 FQGNSA. In DNA form, the CDR3 reads TGTGCCAGCAGCGGCCCGACAGGGGCCCTGAACACTGAAGCTTTCTTT. Its translation is CASSGPTGALNTEAFF.

V gene TRBV6-1 combines with J gene TRBJ2-5; the D is unclear. Germline V gene sequence: CDR1 MNHNS, CDR2 SASEGT. V dropped 3 bases and J dropped 1 base, with 12 bases sitting between them. The CDR3 is made up of 15 amino acids. The CDR3 DNA sequence: TGTGCCAGCAGTGATCCCCGGAGACTCCAAGAGACCCAGTACTTC. It codes for CASSDPRRLQETQYF.

This clone was counted a few times. The chain employs TRBV5-1 and TRBJ2-3; 9 bases agree with TRBD1. In germline, CDR1 is SGHRS, CDR2 YFSETQ. The CDR3 is 13 amino acids. The ends lost 4 bases at V and 6 bases at J; junction bases unmatched: 3. CDR3 region: CASSPTGGDTQYF. The CDR3 bases are TGCGCCAGCAGCCCGACAGGGGGGGATACGCAGTATTTT.

This clone was observed many times. The gene calls are TRBV14 and TRBJ2-7; TRBD2 matches at 7 bases. This CDR3 has 13 amino acids. Unmatched junction bases numbered 5, after V lost 5 bases and J lost 4 bases. The V gene's germline CDR1 is SGHDN and CDR2 FVKESK. CDR3 protein: CASSTSGGYEQYF. The CDR3 DNA reads as TGTGCCAGCAGCACCTCGGGGGGATACGAGCAGTACTTC. Full variable domain (outside the CDR3, taken from reference TRBV14 and TRBJ2-7): EAGVTQFPSHSVIEKGQTVTLRCDPISGHDNLYWYRRVMGKEIKFLLHFVKESKQDESGMPNNRFLAERTGGTYSTLKVQPAELEDSGVYFCASSTSGGYEQYFGPGTRLTVT.

The chain employs TRBV30 and TRBJ1-4, with D possibly being TRBD1 (5 bases). Germline lookup yields CDR1 GTSNPN and CDR2 SVGIG (reference sequence). The germline V and J ends were trimmed by 8 bases and 6 bases, with 16 bases remaining between them. The CDR3 length is 13 residues. CDR3 nucleotides: TGTGCCGGACGGGGGAGGATGGATGAAAAACTGTTTTTT. It translates to CAGRGRMDEKLFF.

This clone has just a few counts. The chain uses TRBV6-6 and TRBJ2-2; a weak D match, TRBD1 (5 bases). V lost 5 bases and J lost 1, with 5 bases in between. This CDR3 contains 13 residues. Germline CDR1 and CDR2: MNHNY and SVGAGI (reference sequence). The CDR3: CASSRGNTGELFF. For the CDR3, the DNA is TGTGCCAGCAGTAGGGGGAACACCGGGGAGCTGTTTTTT.

This clone was seen only a few times. V and J are TRBV7-8 and TRBJ1-5; D call uncertain. Germline-derived CDR1 and CDR2 are SGHVS and FQNEAQ. The CDR3 sequence is 13 residues long. The ends were cut back, 4 bases at V and 3 bases at J, with 7 bases in the middle. The CDR3 spells CASSSGYNQPQHF. In nucleotides, the CDR3 is TGTGCCAGCAGCTCGGGATACAATCAGCCCCAGCATTTT.

The table lists this clone with a count of one. CDR3 bases: TGTGCCAGCTCACCCCTAGCGGGATTAGGCACAGATACGCAGTATTTT. Amino acids: CASSPLAGLGTDTQYF. This chain joins TRBV18 and TRBJ2-3; 9 positions agree with TRBD2. CDR3 length: 16 amino acids. CDR1 is KGHSH and CDR2 is LQKENI in the germline V gene. With 3 bases clipped from V and 1 base from J, the junction kept 5 bases outside the gene matches.

The rearrangement links TRBV6-1 to TRBJ1-3, with 8 nucleotides matching TRBD1. CDR3 length: 14 amino acids. J was trimmed by 9 bases and V by 5 bases; bases with no gene match: 9. CDR1 is MNHNS, CDR2 SASEGT, per germline. The CDR3 DNA is TGTGCCAGCAGTAGGACAGGGCCGGAAGTCACCATATATTTT. Translation: CASSRTGPEVTIYF.

This clone was seen a few times. The chain combines TRBV4-1 with TRBJ2-1; D might be TRBD2 (5 bases). The CDR3 extends over 14 amino acids. With 3 bases removed from V and 9 bases from J, the gap between germline ends came to 15 bases. Per the germline V gene, CDR1 is MGHRA and CDR2 is YSYEKL. CDR3 DNA sequence: TGCGCCAGCAGCCAGGACGCTAGCTCTATTGAGCAGTTCTTC. Translation: CASSQDASSIEQFF.

J is TRBJ2-7 and V is TRBV5-1, with a weak D call TRBD2 (6 bases). The germline V and J ends were trimmed by 0 bases and 2 bases, with 15 bases remaining between them. There are 16 residues in the CDR3. The germline CDR1 and CDR2 sequences are SGHRS and YFSETQ. CDR3 sequence reads: CASSLAGGDAAYEQYF. CDR3 bases: TGCGCCAGCAGCTTGGCCGGAGGGGACGCTGCCTACGAGCAGTACTTC.

This clone was seen a few times. This chain joins TRBV6-5 and TRBJ2-7, with 9 bases matching TRBD1. Germline lookup yields CDR1 MNHEY and CDR2 SVGAGI. J gave up 2 bases and V 5 bases, and 4 bases lay outside the gene matches. The CDR3 totals 14 residues. Here the CDR3 DNA reads TGTGCCAGCAGTAGGGACAGGGTCACCTACGAGCAGTACTTC. Its translation: CASSRDRVTYEQYF.

This chain uses TRBV5-1 with TRBJ2-1, with 9 bases matching TRBD2. Trimming at V came to 2 bases and at J to 6 bases, leaving 6 bases not matched to a gene. This CDR3 contains 15 residues. Per germline, CDR1 SGHRS and CDR2 YFSETQ. The CDR3 region has the DNA TGCGCCAGCAGCTTCTTTGCGGGGGGGTCCAATGAGCAGTTCTTC. This codes for CASSFFAGGSNEQFF.

This clone was recorded a few times. The chain recombines TRBV29-1 with TRBJ2-5, with a possible D match to TRBD2 (5 bases). V lost 5 bases and J 1 base, leaving 11 bases between the germline ends. Germline assignment: CDR1 SQVTM and CDR2 ANQGSEA. CDR3 length: 13 residues. CDR3: CSVTGSGQETQYF. Here the CDR3 DNA reads TGCAGCGTTACCGGCAGCGGCCAAGAGACCCAGTACTTC.

The chain combines TRBV11-3 with TRBJ1-1; D not certain. The CDR3 is 13 amino acids. The germline V and J ends were trimmed by 1 base and 3 bases, with 6 bases remaining between them. Germline CDR1 is SGHNT and CDR2 is YENEEA. The CDR3: CASSLGSDTEAFF. CDR3 nucleotide sequence: TGTGCCAGCAGCTTAGGATCAGACACTGAAGCTTTCTTT.

This sequence joins TRBV15 and TRBJ2-1, with 8 bases matching TRBD1. Germline V gene data show CDR1 as LNHNV and CDR2 as YYDKDF (reference sequence). This CDR3 contains 21 residues. The trim removed 2 bases at V and 0 bases at J, leaving 18 bases unmatched. The DNA of the CDR3 is TGTGCCACCAGCAGACTCGGAGGTGGGGACAGGTCGGTGAGCTCCTACAATGAGCAGTTCTTC. This encodes CATSRLGGGDRSVSSYNEQFF. The variable domain in full, with the rest retrieved from reference TRBV15 and TRBJ2-1, is DAMVIQNPRYQVTQFGKPVTLSCSQTLNHNVMYWYQQKSSQAPKLLFHYYDKDFNNEADTPDNFQSRRPNTSFCFLDIRSPGLGDTAMYLCATSRLGGGDRSVSSYNEQFFGPGTRLTVL.

The chain has TRBV29-1 and TRBJ2-5; tentative D call: TRBD1 (6 bases). The V gene's germline CDR1 is SQVTM and CDR2 ANQGSEA. The CDR3 consists of 12 residues. V was shortened by 5 bases and J by 11 bases, with 18 bases between the two germline ends. The CDR3 loop reads CSVLLGAEEQYF. The DNA for the CDR3 is TGCAGCGTTTTATTGGGGGCCGAGGAGCAGTACTTC.

By proportion, this clone is medium-sized. J is TRBJ2-1 and V is TRBV6-6; the match to TRBD1 covers 7 bases. Germline V gene data show CDR1 as MNHNY and CDR2 as SVGAGI (reference sequence). The CDR3 contains 16 residues. The J segment lost 5 bases and the V segment lost 7 bases, leaving 14 bases of the junction unmatched. The chain's CDR3 is CASNVPRTGRHNEQFF. CDR3 DNA sequence: TGTGCCAGCAATGTCCCCCGGACAGGACGGCACAATGAGCAGTTCTTC.

A note on this clone: A much more abundant neighbour one base away suggests this may be a read error. The chain employs TRBV28 and TRBJ1-1, with no clear D. Trimming stripped 3 bases from V and 1 base from J, with 3 bases between. This CDR3 spans 12 amino acids. CDR1 is MDHEN and CDR2 is SYDVKM in the germline V gene. CDR3 in amino acids: CASSFGNTEAFF. The CDR3 DNA reads as TGTGCCAGCAGTTTCGGGAACACTGAAGCTTTCTTT.

This chain links TRBV5-1 with TRBJ2-7, with a weak D call TRBD2 (6 bases). The V and J ends lost 3 bases and 1 base respectively, with 11 bases between them. Germline V gene data show CDR1 as SGHRS and CDR2 as YFSETQ. CDR3 length equals 14 residues. The CDR3 coding sequence is TGCGCCAGCAGCTGGGGGACTGATTCCTACGAGCAGTACTTC. Protein: CASSWGTDSYEQYF.

V usage is TRBV28 and J usage is TRBJ1-3; D is uncertain. The CDR3 length is 15 residues. CDR1 is MDHEN and CDR2 is SYDVKM in the germline V gene. The V end was cut by 1 base, the J end by 0 bases, with 7 bases between. As DNA, the CDR3 is TGTGCCAGCAGTTTATTTCCATCCTCTGGAAACACCATATATTTT. Translation gives CASSLFPSSGNTIYF.

V usage is TRBV5-1 and J usage is TRBJ1-4, with 7 nucleotides matching TRBD1. Per the germline V gene, CDR1 is SGHRS and CDR2 is YFSETQ. The CDR3 is 16 amino acids. Trimming took 4 bases from V and 5 from J; bases not matched to a gene: 11. This CDR3 reads CASSESSGQQNEKLFF. The CDR3 DNA follows: TGCGCCAGCAGCGAATCATCGGGACAGCAAAATGAAAAACTGTTTTTT.

This clone was found a few times. This chain joins TRBV6-1 and TRBJ1-4; TRBD1 matches 8 bases. Germline V lookup: CDR1 MNHNS, CDR2 SASEGT. J lost 13 bases, V lost 5 bases, and 12 bases had no gene match. The CDR3 length is 14 residues. The CDR3 region is CASSPNQGAGILFF. DNA of the CDR3: TGTGCCAGCAGTCCGAACCAGGGGGCTGGTATACTGTTTTTT.

V is TRBV7-9 and J is TRBJ2-2; D possibly corresponds to TRBD2 (6 bases). V gave up 5 bases and J gave up 3 bases, with 10 bases separating them. The CDR3 runs to 14 residues. In germline, CDR1 is SEHNR, CDR2 FQNEAQ (reference sequence). CDR3 in amino acids: CASSATGDTGELFF. The CDR3 DNA is TGTGCCAGCAGCGCGACGGGGGACACCGGGGAGCTGTTTTTT.

This clone was seen a handful of times. The chain couples TRBV5-1 to TRBJ2-1; 11 bases are shared with TRBD1. This CDR3 has 16 residues. Germline V gene lookup returns CDR1 SGHRS and CDR2 YFSETQ. J was trimmed by 5 bases and V by 4 bases; bases with no gene match: 8. DNA of the CDR3: TGCGCCAGCAGCCCGGGGATGGGACAGGGGGACAATGAGCAGTTCTTC. This encodes CASSPGMGQGDNEQFF.

The rearrangement uses TRBV6-1 and TRBJ2-3; possibly TRBD2 for D (6 bases). Germline assignment: CDR1 MNHNS and CDR2 SASEGT. The CDR3 length is 14 residues. Trimming removed 7 bases at V and 4 bases at J, with 15 bases between. CDR3 sequence reads: CASNPGEAADTQYF. The CDR3 DNA reads as TGTGCCAGCAATCCGGGGGAAGCCGCAGATACGCAGTATTTT.

This clone was recorded a few times. The CDR3 DNA sequence: TGTGCCAGCAGCCCAGCGCCTCGATTGGCAATCTACGAGCAGTACTTC. It encodes CASSPAPRLAIYEQYF. The chain recombines TRBV7-8 with TRBJ2-7; no firm D call. The CDR3 is 16 amino acids. Germline V lookup: CDR1 SGHVS, CDR2 FQNEAQ. V was trimmed by 5 bases and J by 3 bases, leaving 20 bases between them.